A single sample gave rise to the 24 T cell receptor beta chains below, sequenced in a study of regulatory T cells in long-lasting Graves disease (dated by TCRdb to the early 2020s). Library prep was done by multiplex PCR. The data were produced on an Illumina HiSeq 4000. iRepertoire HTBI primers and Arm-PCR amplification of CDR3 regions were used to construct TCR beta libraries. TCRdb handled the public reads itself, with Q25 trimming in fastp and clone calling in MiXCR, and kept productive beta chains. Under each unique CDR3 protein, matching rows form one entry showing the most common genes and DNA. The sample yields roughly 450,000 distinct CDR3 sequences; about 20% were counted once. The ten largest make up about 27% of the sample. What the time point label conveys for this sample: persistent/refractory GD, antithyroid drugs over 5 years with positive TRAb. For both TCR sequencing and RNA sequencing, RNA was extracted from PBMCs in TRIzol.

This specimen consisted of peripheral blood mononuclear cells (PBMCs), obtained when the disease was refractory, from a patient treated with antithyroid drugs. The source is a female donor with Graves disease.

Of note for this clonotype: It differs at one base from a far larger clone, so likely a read error. The chain is built from TRBV3-1 and TRBJ1-1, with D possibly being TRBD1 (6 bases). CDR3 length: 14 amino acids. The ends were cut back, 4 bases at V and 1 base at J, with 10 bases in the middle. Germline V gives CDR1 LGHDT, CDR2 YNNKEL (reference sequence). The CDR3 region has the DNA TGTGCCAGCAGCCCCGTACAGGGGAACACTGAAGCTTTCTTT. This encodes CASSPVQGNTEAFF.

Many counts were recorded for this clonotype. The chain is built from TRBV28 and TRBJ1-1; D gene ambiguous. Looked up from germline, CDR1 is MDHEN and CDR2 is SYDVKM. The CDR3 length is 12 residues. Trimming cost V 3 bases and J 11 bases, with 13 bases left between them. The chain's CDR3 is CASSFLLKEAFF. The CDR3 nucleotides read TGTGCCAGCAGTTTCTTATTAAAGGAGGCTTTCTTT.

The chain carries TRBV6-1 and TRBJ1-2, with D hard to call. The CDR3 is 12 residues long. Germline CDR1 reads MNHNS; CDR2 reads SASEGT. Trimming shortened V by 6 bases and J by 6 bases, and 11 bases separated the two germline ends. The chain's CDR3 is CASRDHLDGYTF. CDR3 nucleotide sequence: TGTGCCAGCAGAGACCACTTAGATGGCTACACCTTC.

This clonotype has a handful of counts. V gene TRBV28 combines with J gene TRBJ1-6, with D unresolved. This CDR3 contains 15 residues. V lost 7 bases to trimming and J lost 1 base, with 11 bases between them. CDR1 and CDR2 from the germline V gene are MDHEN and SYDVKM. CDR3 nucleotides: TGTGCCAGCAAAAGTGTGGTTTCCTATAATTCACCCCTCCACTTT. Protein sequence: CASKSVVSYNSPLHF.

The chain links TRBV5-4 to TRBJ2-6; the match to TRBD2 covers 8 bases. V trimming: 5 bases; J trimming: 4 bases; junction bases outside the gene matches: 8. The germline CDR1 and CDR2 sequences are SGHNT and YYREEE (reference sequence). The CDR3 runs to 16 residues. The CDR3, as DNA: TGTGCCAGCAGTCTGAGCGGGAGAAGAGGGGCCAACGTCCTGACTTTC. Translating gives CASSLSGRRGANVLTF.

This clonotype appeared many times. The CDR3 reads CASHATGTQETQYF. In DNA form, the CDR3 reads TGTGCCAGCCACGCTACCGGGACCCAAGAGACCCAGTACTTC. The gene calls are TRBV27 and TRBJ2-5; D may correspond to TRBD1 or TRBD2 (5 bases each). The CDR3 sequence is 14 residues long. V was clipped by 8 bases and J by 1 base, with 14 bases between them. CDR1 and CDR2 from the germline V gene are MNHEY and SMNVEV (reference sequence).

This clonotype was picked up many times. As DNA, the CDR3 is TGTGCCAGCAGCCAAGTTGATTTGCTAGCGGGAGACTCATCGGAGACCCAGTACTTC. Amino acids: CASSQVDLLAGDSSETQYF. The chain has TRBV3-1 and TRBJ2-5; 10 nucleotides match TRBD2. Per the germline V gene, CDR1 is LGHDT and CDR2 is YNNKEL (reference sequence). With 1 base clipped from V and 5 bases from J, the junction kept 16 bases outside the gene matches. This CDR3 is 19 amino acids long.

This chain joins TRBV25-1 and TRBJ2-1, with 8 bases aligning to TRBD2. CDR1 MGHDK and CDR2 SYGVNS come from the germline V gene. V trimming: 1 base; J trimming: 8 bases; junction bases outside the gene matches: 10. CDR3 length equals 16 residues. CDR3 region: CASSESLVAGWDEQFF. The CDR3 region has the DNA TGTGCCAGCAGTGAATCACTAGTAGCGGGATGGGATGAGCAGTTCTTC. Combining the CDR3 with reference TRBV25-1 and TRBJ2-1 gives the whole variable domain EADIYQTPRYLVIGTGKKITLECSQTMGHDKMYWYQQDPGMELHLIHYSYGVNSTEKGDLSSESTVSRIRTEHFPLTLESARPSHTSQYLCASSESLVAGWDEQFFGPGTRLTVL.

The J gene is TRBJ1-2, the V gene TRBV7-9; perhaps TRBD1 as D (6 bases). V dropped 5 bases and J dropped 7 bases, with 17 bases sitting between them. This CDR3 has 14 amino acids. Looked up from germline, CDR1 is SEHNR and CDR2 is FQNEAQ (reference sequence). In DNA, the CDR3 is TGTGCCAGCAGCCCGATGGGTGCAGGGGTTGGCTACACCTTC. Protein sequence: CASSPMGAGVGYTF.

Remarks on this clonotype: This likely comes from a read error, as the CDR3 has no conserved phenylalanine or tryptophan at its end. This rearrangement joins TRBV5-1 to TRBJ2-4, with TRBD2 as a possible D gene (6 bases). CDR1 and CDR2 (germline): SGHRS, YFSETQ. There are 14 residues in the CDR3. Trimming took 2 bases from V and 9 from J, leaving 15 bases between them. The CDR3 is CASSLETRRGIQYL. The CDR3 DNA reads as TGCGCCAGCAGCTTAGAAACACGGAGGGGCATTCAGTACCTC.

The J gene is TRBJ1-1, the V gene TRBV29-1; D is perhaps TRBD1 (5 bases). CDR1 is SQVTM, CDR2 ANQGSEA, per germline. Between the trimmed V and J ends, which lost 5 bases and 5 bases, there was a span of 15 bases. The CDR3 is 13 residues long. The CDR3 region is CSVFGGWRTEAFF. The CDR3, as DNA: TGCAGCGTTTTTGGGGGGTGGCGGACTGAAGCTTTCTTT.

This clonotype was detected only a few times. Here the CDR3 reads CATGTGYTEAFF. DNA of the CDR3: TGTGCCACCGGGACAGGGTACACTGAAGCTTTCTTT. The genes are TRBV10-3 and TRBJ1-1, with 9 bases fitting TRBD1. The CDR3 sequence is 12 residues long. The germline V gene has CDR1 ENHRY and CDR2 SYGVKD. With V trimmed by 10 bases and J by 3 bases, 3 bases remained unmatched.

This chain's CDR3 is CATSRDRREKLFF. The CDR3 nucleotides are TGTGCCACCAGTAGGGACAGGCGCGAAAAACTGTTTTTT. V gene TRBV15 combines with J gene TRBJ1-4, with 8 nucleotides matching TRBD1. Germline-derived CDR1 and CDR2 are LNHNV and YYDKDF (reference sequence). With V trimmed by 6 bases and J by 8 bases, 5 bases remained unmatched. This CDR3 has 13 residues.

This clonotype was seen more than once but under ten times. V is TRBV6-1 and J is TRBJ1-2; no reliable D call. The CDR3 is made up of 12 amino acids. V was clipped by 10 bases and J by 4 bases, with 13 bases between them. Germline V lookup: CDR1 MNHNS, CDR2 SASEGT. In nucleotides, the CDR3 is TGTGCCAACTCCGGCGGCGGCTATGGCTACACCTTC. As protein: CANSGGGYGYTF.

This chain uses TRBV7-2 with TRBJ2-7; 10 nucleotides match TRBD1. The germline V gene has CDR1 SGHTA and CDR2 FQGNSA. Trimming at V came to 3 bases and at J to 6 bases, leaving 8 bases not matched to a gene. This CDR3 contains 15 residues. Here the CDR3 reads CASSLGGTGASEQYF. The CDR3 DNA reads as TGTGCCAGCAGCTTGGGGGGGACAGGGGCGAGCGAGCAGTACTTC.

The chain recombines TRBV12-3 or TRBV12-4 with TRBJ2-7, with D tentatively TRBD2 (5 bases). The CDR3 runs to 16 residues. V lost 6 bases, J lost 0 bases, and 18 bases lay in between. CDR3 amino acids: CASSEGSGEPSYEQYF. As DNA, the CDR3 is TGTGCCAGCAGCGAGGGCTCTGGGGAACCCTCCTACGAGCAGTACTTC.

This clonotype was counted between two and nine times. The chain recombines TRBV2 with TRBJ2-6; D gene unclear. CDR3 length equals 15 residues. CDR1 and CDR2 (germline): SNHLY, FYNNEI. The ends were cut back, 2 bases at V and 0 bases at J, with 5 bases in the middle. In DNA form, the CDR3 reads TGTGCCAGCAGTGAACACAGCTCTGGGGCCAACGTCCTGACTTTC. Protein sequence: CASSEHSSGANVLTF.

Regarding this clonotype: This may be a read error, as it is one base from a much larger clone. V and J are TRBV24-1 and TRBJ1-1; no clear D gene. The CDR3 covers 15 residues. The V gene's germline CDR1 is KGHDR and CDR2 SFDVKD. Trimming removed 2 bases from V and 2 bases from J, with 11 bases in between. CDR3 in DNA: TGTGCCACCAGTGATTCGCCAGGCTTCAACACTGAAGCTTTCTTT. Translating gives CATSDSPGFNTEAFF.

A few counts support this clonotype. The chain links TRBV30 to TRBJ1-1; weak D call: TRBD1 (5 bases). CDR1 is GTSNPN, CDR2 SVGIG, per germline (reference sequence). The V and J ends lost 5 bases and 11 bases respectively, with 15 bases between them. The length of the CDR3 is 11 residues. The CDR3 nucleotides read TGTGCCTGGGATAGGGCAGGGCCCGCTTTCTTT. This sequence encodes CAWDRAGPAFF.

V is TRBV6-5 and J is TRBJ1-1, with D uncertain. Germline assignment: CDR1 MNHEY and CDR2 SVGAGI. Trimming cost V 0 bases and J 5 bases, with 4 bases left between them. The CDR3 consists of 12 residues. The chain's CDR3 is CASSYSETEAFF. The CDR3 region has the DNA TGTGCCAGCAGTTACTCAGAAACTGAAGCTTTCTTT.

This clonotype was seen only a few times. V and J are TRBV24-1 and TRBJ1-2; D might be TRBD1 (5 bases). The germline V gene encodes CDR1 KGHDR and CDR2 SFDVKD. This CDR3 region has 15 residues. Trimming took 7 bases from V and 9 from J, leaving 23 bases between them. The CDR3 nucleotides read TGTGCCACCAGCGCCGCAGACCACCAGGGAGGTAGCTACACCTTC. It codes for CATSAADHQGGSYTF.

The CDR3 here is CASSEFGGLGNQPQHF. In DNA, the CDR3 is TGTGCCAGCAGTGAATTTGGGGGCCTCGGCAATCAGCCCCAGCATTTT. The J gene is TRBJ1-5, the V gene TRBV2; possibly TRBD1 for D (6 bases). The CDR3 totals 16 residues. Trimming stripped 2 bases from V and 2 bases from J, with 13 bases between. CDR1 is SNHLY, CDR2 FYNNEI, per germline.

The rearrangement joins TRBV6-9 to TRBJ2-1; no clear D gene. V gave up 3 bases and J gave up 0 bases, with 18 bases separating them. The length of the CDR3 is 18 residues. The germline CDR1 and CDR2 sequences are MNHGY and SVAAGI. CDR3 sequence: CASSYSAFSFFSYNEQFF. CDR3 in DNA: TGTGCCAGCAGTTACTCCGCCTTCAGTTTTTTCTCCTACAATGAGCAGTTCTTC.

This chain links TRBV28 with TRBJ2-1, with 7 bases that match TRBD1. After removal of 6 bases from V and 6 bases from J, the junction contained 8 bases not matched to a gene. Germline CDR1 is MDHEN and CDR2 is SYDVKM. This CDR3 has 14 residues. The CDR3 DNA sequence: TGTGCCAGCAGAAGACAGGGAAAAATCAATGAGCAGTTCTTC. The encoded protein is CASRRQGKINEQFF.